This TCR beta chain came from a study of Ad26.COV2.S vaccination and SARS-CoV-2 variants. The method was immunoSEQ multiplex PCR; TCRdb's version includes in-frame clones alone and lacks a portion of them. Among roughly 300,000 clones, around 90% were seen once, and the ten largest hold 5.5% to 7%. The V gene's germline CDR1 is SGHTA and CDR2 FQGTGA. The CDR3 runs to 13 residues. V shed 8 bases and J shed 1 base, with 8 bases lying between them. About this clone: Its antigen remains unknown.

General observations from the study: The study found higher spike-specific TCR breadth in vaccine than placebo recipients.

Treatment indicated: over 15 received Ad26.COV2.S at low or high dose, single or two shots; a few received placebo; per-sample allocation not given. Day 63 after the first injection of vaccine or placebo was the sampling time. The vaccine delivered Wuhan-strain SARS-CoV-2 spike through an Ad26 vector. The sequence came from a person between 18 and 65 years old who received the Ad26.COV2.S COVID-19 vaccine or a placebo. The material was peripheral blood, obtained in a trial of Ad26.COV2.S vaccine versus placebo. The rearrangement links TRBV7-3 to TRBJ2-2; no definite D call. The CDR3 DNA reads TGTGCCAGCGTTGGGGAGAACACCGGGGAGCTGTTTTTT. It is translated as CASVGENTGELFF.